The 9 T cell receptor beta chains given below trace back to one sample, sequenced in a study of blood T cell repertoires in COVID-19. Profiling relied on immunoSEQ multiplex PCR, and the TCRdb table lists in-frame clones only, not all of them. The table shows about 160,000 clones, with 87% occurring only once. The sequencing input was peripheral blood. The receptors shown here come from a woman aged 55-70 years who had recovered from COVID-19.

The V gene is TRBV4-2, the J gene TRBJ2-1; 13 nucleotides line up with TRBD2. The length of the CDR3 is 17 residues. Germline-derived CDR1 and CDR2 are LGHNA and YNFKEQ. V shed 2 bases, J shed 6 bases, and the junction held 7 bases outside the gene matches. The CDR3 region is CASSQPELAGGSNEQFF. Written as DNA, the CDR3 is TGTGCCAGCAGCCAACCCGAACTAGCGGGGGGGAGCAATGAGCAGTTCTTC.

Notes on this clone: A read error may account for a junction end that differs from germline. The chain recombines TRBV7-9 with TRBJ2-7; 8 bases fit TRBD1. In germline, CDR1 is SEHNR, CDR2 FQNEAQ (reference sequence). The CDR3 has 14 residues. The CDR3 loop is CASSRTEETGAGYF. DNA for the CDR3: TGTGCCAGCAGCAGGACGGAAGAGACAGGGGCTGGGTATTTC.

This clone was detected only once. This chain links TRBV7-8 with TRBJ2-6; D possibly corresponds to TRBD1 (7 bases). Trimming removed 4 bases at V and 0 bases at J, with 22 bases between. This CDR3 contains 20 residues. Germline CDR1 is SGHVS and CDR2 is FQNEAQ. The CDR3 region has the DNA TGTGCCAGCAGCTCCCCTGGGGGGACAGCCATACTCTCTGGGGCCAACGTCCTGACTTTC. This gives the protein CASSSPGGTAILSGANVLTF.

This rearrangement joins TRBV24-1 to TRBJ1-2; 7 bases align to TRBD1. The CDR3 covers 16 residues. Trimming removed 4 bases from V and 8 bases from J; junction bases left unmatched: 15. In germline, CDR1 is KGHDR, CDR2 SFDVKD. CDR3 sequence: CATSDPRDRGWGGYTF. The CDR3, as DNA: TGTGCCACCAGTGACCCGCGGGACAGAGGCTGGGGGGGCTACACCTTC.

The chain carries TRBV4-2 and TRBJ2-7; 10 nucleotides line up with TRBD2. Trimming cost V 1 base and J 4 bases; bases outside gene matches: 7. From germline, CDR1 is LGHNA and CDR2 YNFKEQ. This CDR3 has 16 amino acids. DNA of the CDR3: TGTGCCAGCAGCCAAGGGTCGGCTAGCGGGGGTTACGAGCAGTACTTC. Translating gives CASSQGSASGGYEQYF.

The CDR3 reads CASSMGTGRANEKLFF. In DNA, the CDR3 is TGTGCCAGTAGTATGGGGACAGGGAGGGCTAATGAAAAACTGTTTTTT. The chain joins TRBV19 to TRBJ1-4; TRBD1 matches at 9 bases. The J segment lost 3 bases and the V segment lost 3 bases, leaving 5 bases of the junction unmatched. CDR3 length equals 16 residues. Germline-derived CDR1 and CDR2 are LNHDA and SQIVND (reference sequence).

The genes are TRBV2 and TRBJ2-2; D not certain. There are 13 residues in the CDR3. The V and J ends lost 6 bases and 1 base respectively, with 6 bases between them. Germline-derived CDR1 and CDR2 are SNHLY and FYNNEI. The CDR3 reads CASSPENTGELFF. DNA for the CDR3: TGTGCCAGCAGCCCAGAGAACACCGGGGAGCTGTTTTTT.

V and J are TRBV5-5 and TRBJ1-5, with TRBD1 matching 8 bases. The CDR3 covers 15 residues. CDR1 and CDR2 from the germline V gene are SGHKS and YYEKEE (reference sequence). V dropped 3 bases and J dropped 5; count of bases not matched to a gene: 7. CDR3 DNA: TGTGCCAGCAGCTCCGGACAGGGCTGGTATCAGCCCCAGCATTTT. Residues: CASSSGQGWYQPQHF.

The rearrangement links TRBV5-1 to TRBJ2-7; the match to TRBD2 covers 10 bases. The germline V gene encodes CDR1 SGHRS and CDR2 YFSETQ. Unmatched junction bases numbered 7, after V lost 4 bases and J lost 3 bases. This CDR3 is 15 amino acids long. The CDR3 sequence: CASSRIAGGRYEQYF. The CDR3 DNA is TGCGCCAGCAGCCGGATAGCGGGGGGCCGCTACGAGCAGTACTTC.